Below, one TCR beta chain is given with its context. Its antigen is as yet unknown. This record belongs to a study of cytomegalovirus exposure and HLA in healthy donors. Study observations and caveats: With DRB1 most and HLA-C fewest, TCR association rates differed between HLA loci in a later analysis. Association of a missense DCLRE1C variant with TCR beta V- and J-gene trimming was reported in a later analysis.

This PCR relied on a set of 60 Vbeta primers and 13 Jbeta primers. Method: immunoSEQ multiplex PCR; TCRdb's copy keeps in-frame clones and lacks some. The sample contains more than 110,000 clones, around three quarters of which appear only once. The sequenced sample consisted of PBMCs. This TCR came from a young man in good health and CMV-seronegative.

The CDR3 bases are TGTGCCACCAGCCTCAACGGTGCTGGAGGTGAAAAACTGTTTTTT. This encodes CATSLNGAGGEKLFF. The V gene is TRBV15, the J gene TRBJ1-4, with D uncertain. This CDR3 has 15 residues. V gave up 5 bases and J gave up 7 bases, with 17 bases separating them. Per the germline V gene, CDR1 is LNHNV and CDR2 is YYDKDF (reference sequence).